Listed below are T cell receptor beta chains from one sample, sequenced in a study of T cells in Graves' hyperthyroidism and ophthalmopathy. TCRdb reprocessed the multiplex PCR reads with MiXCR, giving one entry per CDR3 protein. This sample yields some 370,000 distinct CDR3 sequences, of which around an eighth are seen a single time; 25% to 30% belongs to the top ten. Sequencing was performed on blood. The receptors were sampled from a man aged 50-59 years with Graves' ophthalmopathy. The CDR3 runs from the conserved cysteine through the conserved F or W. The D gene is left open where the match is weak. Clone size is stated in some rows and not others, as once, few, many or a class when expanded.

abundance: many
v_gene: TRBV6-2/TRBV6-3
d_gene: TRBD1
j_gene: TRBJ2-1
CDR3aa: CASSFLGTGGRRNEQFF
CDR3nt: TGTGCCAGCAGTTTCCTAGGCACAGGGGGCAGAAGAAATGAGCAGTTCTTC

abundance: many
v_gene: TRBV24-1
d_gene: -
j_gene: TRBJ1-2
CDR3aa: CATSDYRGYYGYTF
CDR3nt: TGTGCCACCAGTGATTATCGAGGGTACTATGGCTACACCTTC

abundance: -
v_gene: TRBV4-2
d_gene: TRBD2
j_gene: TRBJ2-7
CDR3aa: CASSPSGMNYEQYF
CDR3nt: TGTGCCAGCAGCCCTAGCGGGATGAACTACGAGCAGTACTTC

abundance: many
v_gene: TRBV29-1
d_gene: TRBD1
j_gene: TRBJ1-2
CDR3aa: CSVSPGTGGQNYGYTF
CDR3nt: TGCAGCGTCAGTCCCGGGACAGGGGGCCAGAACTATGGCTACACCTTC

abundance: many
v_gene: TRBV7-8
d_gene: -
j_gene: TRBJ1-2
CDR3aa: CASSLHGGERGYTF
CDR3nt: TGTGCCAGCAGCTTACACGGGGGCGAACGGGGCTACACCTTC

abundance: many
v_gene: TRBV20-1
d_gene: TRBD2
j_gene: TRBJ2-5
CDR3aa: CSAQRGPPETQYF
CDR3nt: TGCAGTGCACAGCGGGGGCCCCCCGAGACCCAGTACTTC

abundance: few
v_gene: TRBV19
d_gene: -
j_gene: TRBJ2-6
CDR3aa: CASSGWSGANVLTF
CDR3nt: TGTGCCAGTAGTGGTTGGTCTGGGGCCAACGTCCTGACTTTC

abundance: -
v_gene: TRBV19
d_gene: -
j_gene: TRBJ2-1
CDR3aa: CASTHPGGSYNEQFF
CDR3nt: TGTGCCAGTACCCACCCCGGGGGTTCCTACAATGAGCAGTTCTTC

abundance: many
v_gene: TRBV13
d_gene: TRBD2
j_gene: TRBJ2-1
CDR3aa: CASSTQVGLAWNEQFF
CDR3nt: TGTGCCAGCAGCACCCAGGTGGGACTAGCTTGGAATGAGCAGTTCTTC

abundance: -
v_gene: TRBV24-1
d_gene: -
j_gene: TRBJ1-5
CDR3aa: CATSDGGGQPQHF
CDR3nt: TGTGCCACCAGTGATGGGGGAGGTCAGCCCCAGCATTTT

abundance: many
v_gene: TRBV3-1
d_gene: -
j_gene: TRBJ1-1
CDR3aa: CASSRVENTEAFF
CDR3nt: TGTGCCAGCAGCCGCGTAGAGAACACTGAAGCTTTCTTT

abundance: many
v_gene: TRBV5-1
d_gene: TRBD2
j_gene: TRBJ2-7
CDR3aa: CASSVGTRSHEQYF
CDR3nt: TGCGCCAGCAGCGTCGGGACTAGATCCCACGAGCAGTACTTC

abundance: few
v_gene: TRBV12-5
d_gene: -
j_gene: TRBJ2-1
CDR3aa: CASGLVSGPNYNEQFF
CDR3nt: TGTGCTAGTGGTTTGGTTTCGGGACCAAACTACAATGAGCAGTTCTTC

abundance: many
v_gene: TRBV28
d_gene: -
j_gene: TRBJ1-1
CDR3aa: CASSSSWGGSNTEAFF
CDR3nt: TGTGCCAGCAGTTCGTCGTGGGGAGGGTCAAACACTGAAGCTTTCTTT

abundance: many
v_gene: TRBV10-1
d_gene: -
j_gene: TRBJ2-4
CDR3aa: CASSESVQENIQYF
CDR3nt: TGCGCCAGCAGTGAGTCAGTCCAAGAAAACATTCAGTACTTC

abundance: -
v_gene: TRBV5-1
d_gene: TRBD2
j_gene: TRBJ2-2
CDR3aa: CASRNPRLAGNTGELFF
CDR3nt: TGCGCCAGCCGCAACCCCCGACTAGCGGGAAACACCGGGGAGCTGTTTTTT

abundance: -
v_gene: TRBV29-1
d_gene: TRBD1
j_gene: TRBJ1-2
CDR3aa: CSVERGQGDGYTF
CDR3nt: TGCAGCGTTGAACGGGGACAGGGGGATGGCTACACCTTC

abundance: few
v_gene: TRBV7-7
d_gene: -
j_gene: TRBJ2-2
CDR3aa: CASSLGRRSDTGELFF
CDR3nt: TGTGCTAGCAGCTTAGGGCGGAGGAGTGACACCGGGGAGCTGTTTTTT

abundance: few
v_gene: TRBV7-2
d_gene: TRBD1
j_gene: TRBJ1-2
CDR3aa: CASSLGAGGINGYTF
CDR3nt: TGTGCCAGCAGCTTAGGTGCAGGGGGGATAAATGGCTACACCTTC

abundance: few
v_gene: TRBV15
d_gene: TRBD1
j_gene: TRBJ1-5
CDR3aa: CATSSNRGQPQHF
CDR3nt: TGTGCCACCAGCAGCAACAGGGGTCAGCCCCAGCATTTT

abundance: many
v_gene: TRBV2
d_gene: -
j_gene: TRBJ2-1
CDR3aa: CASSEALLMSYNEQFF
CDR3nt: TGTGCCAGCAGTGAAGCGCTTCTAATGTCCTACAATGAGCAGTTCTTC

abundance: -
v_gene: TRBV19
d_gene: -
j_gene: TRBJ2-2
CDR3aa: CASRPGVNTGELFF
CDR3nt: TGTGCCAGTAGGCCGGGGGTCAACACCGGGGAGCTGTTTTTT

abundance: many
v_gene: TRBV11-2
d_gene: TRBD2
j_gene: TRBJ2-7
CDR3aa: CASSGASGNSYEQYF
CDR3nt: TGTGCCAGCAGTGGGGCTAGCGGCAACTCCTACGAGCAGTACTTC

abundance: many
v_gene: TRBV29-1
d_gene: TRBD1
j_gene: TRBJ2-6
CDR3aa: CSILGTGLGANVLTF
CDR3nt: TGCAGCATCCTTGGGACAGGGTTAGGGGCCAACGTCCTGACTTTC

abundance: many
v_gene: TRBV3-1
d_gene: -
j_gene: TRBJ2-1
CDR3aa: CASSQEGFSYNEQFF
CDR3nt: TGTGCCAGCAGCCAAGAGGGTTTCTCCTACAATGAGCAGTTCTTC

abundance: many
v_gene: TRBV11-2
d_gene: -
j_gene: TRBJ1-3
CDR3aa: CASSTRTTAFTGNTIYF
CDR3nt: TGTGCCAGCAGCACGAGGACAACGGCCTTTACTGGAAACACCATATATTTT

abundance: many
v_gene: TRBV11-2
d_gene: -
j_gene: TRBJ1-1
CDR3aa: CASSLGGGRNTEAFF
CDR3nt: TGTGCCAGCAGCTTAGGTGGGGGAAGGAACACTGAAGCTTTCTTT

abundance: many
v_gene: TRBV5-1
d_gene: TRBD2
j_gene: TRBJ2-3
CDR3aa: CASSLGTSGTDTQYF
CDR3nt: TGCGCCAGCAGCTTGGGGACTAGCGGAACAGATACGCAGTATTTT

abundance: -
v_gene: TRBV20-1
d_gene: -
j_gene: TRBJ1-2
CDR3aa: CSASPGTDPYGYTF
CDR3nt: TGCAGTGCTAGCCCCGGGACGGATCCCTATGGCTACACCTTC

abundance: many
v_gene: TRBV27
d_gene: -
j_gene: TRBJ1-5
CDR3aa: CASTTLNQPQHF
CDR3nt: TGTGCCAGCACCACCCTCAATCAGCCCCAGCATTTT

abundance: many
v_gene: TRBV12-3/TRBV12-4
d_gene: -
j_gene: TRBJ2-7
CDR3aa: CASSGEGHTKNYEQYF
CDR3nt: TGTGCCAGCAGTGGGGAAGGACACACCAAAAACTACGAGCAGTACTTC

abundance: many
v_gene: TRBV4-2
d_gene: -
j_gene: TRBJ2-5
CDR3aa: CASSQGEQETQYF
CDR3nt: TGTGCCAGCAGCCAGGGGGAGCAAGAGACCCAGTACTTC

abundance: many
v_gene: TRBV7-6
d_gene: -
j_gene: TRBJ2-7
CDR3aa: CASSLDPFGEQYF
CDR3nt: TGTGCCAGCAGCTTGGACCCCTTTGGCGAGCAGTACTTC

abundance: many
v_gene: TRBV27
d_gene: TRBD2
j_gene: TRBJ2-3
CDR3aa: CASSLTSGNTDTQYF
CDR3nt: TGTGCCAGCAGTTTGACTAGCGGGAACACAGATACGCAGTATTTT

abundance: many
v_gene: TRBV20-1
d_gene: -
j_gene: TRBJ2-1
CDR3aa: CSARGLASSYNEQFF
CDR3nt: TGCAGTGCTAGAGGGCTCGCCTCCTCCTACAATGAGCAGTTCTTC

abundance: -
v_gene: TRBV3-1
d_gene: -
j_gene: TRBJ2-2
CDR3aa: CASSQVTGAGGELFF
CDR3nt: TGTGCCAGCAGCCAAGTTACGGGGGCTGGCGGGGAGCTGTTTTTT

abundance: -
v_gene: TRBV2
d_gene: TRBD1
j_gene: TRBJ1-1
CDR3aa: CASSLRDRGIPEAFF
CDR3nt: TGTGCCAGCAGTCTTCGGGACAGGGGGATCCCTGAAGCTTTCTTT